This record looks at one T cell receptor (beta chain) sequence and its context. How the authors handled the data: Reference gene primer amplification gave nucleated cell count estimates. Some clones are missing from TCRdb's copy, which holds only in-frame ones; the method was immunoSEQ multiplex PCR. V, J and clone size derive from that table, while D and trimming were established from the DNA sequence. The profile covers fewer than 400,000 clones, with 85% to 90% appearing a single time and 10% taken by the ten largest. This sample was included in a study of blood T cell repertoires in COVID-19. Recruits, aged roughly 18 to 90 years, lived in approximately 26 US areas. Clinical histories supplied by participants themselves formed the basis of cohort assignment. This receptor was identified in a woman aged 45-59 years who had recovered from COVID-19. The sample taken for sequencing was PBMCs or T cells enriched from blood (not recorded which).

CDR3 coding DNA: TGCGCCAGCAGCTTGGCTTCCAACACTGAAGCTTTCTTT. Translated, it gives CASSLASNTEAFF. The chain employs TRBV5-1 and TRBJ1-1; D ambiguous. CDR3 size: 13 residues. Germline V gene lookup returns CDR1 SGHRS and CDR2 YFSETQ. Between the trimmed V and J ends, which lost 0 bases and 2 bases, there was a span of 5 bases.